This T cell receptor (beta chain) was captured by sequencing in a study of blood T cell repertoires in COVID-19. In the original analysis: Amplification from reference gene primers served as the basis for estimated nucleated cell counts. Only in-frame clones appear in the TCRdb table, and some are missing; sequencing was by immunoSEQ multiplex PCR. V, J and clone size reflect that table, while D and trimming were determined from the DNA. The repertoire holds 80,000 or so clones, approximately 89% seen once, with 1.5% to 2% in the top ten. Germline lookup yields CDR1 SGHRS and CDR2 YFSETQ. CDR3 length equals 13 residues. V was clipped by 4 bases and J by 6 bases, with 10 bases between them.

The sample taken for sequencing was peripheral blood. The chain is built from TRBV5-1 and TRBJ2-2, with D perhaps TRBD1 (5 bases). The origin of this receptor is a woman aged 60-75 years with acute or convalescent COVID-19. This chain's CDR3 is CASSPQAAGELFF. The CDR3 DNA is TGCGCCAGCAGCCCACAGGCCGCCGGGGAGCTGTTTTTT.